Listed below are T cell receptor beta chains from one sample, sequenced in a study of blood T cell repertoires in COVID-19. Sequenced by immunoSEQ multiplex PCR; TCRdb stores in-frame clones only, minus some. Of about 310,000 clones listed, around 89% are singletons. Sample: PBMCs or T cells enriched from blood (not recorded which). The receptors shown here come from a woman between 18 and 30 years old with acute COVID-19. CDR3s include the opening cysteine and the closing phenylalanine or tryptophan. Fields, in order: CDR3 DNA, CDR3 protein, J gene, D gene, V gene, clone size. D genes are given only for firm matches. Size is omitted from some rows. Given values are once, few, many or a class for expanded clones.

DNA: TGTGCCAGCAGCCAAGGGGGGGGCCTGGCGCCCCAGCATTTT; CDR3: CASSQGGGLAPQHF; J: TRBJ1-5; D: .; V: TRBV5-6; size: .
DNA: TGCGCCAGCAGCTTGGCCGACAGGGACAATGGCTACACCTTC; CDR3: CASSLADRDNGYTF; J: TRBJ1-2; D: TRBD1; V: TRBV5-1; size: .
DNA: TGTGCCAACCCGCCGGGACAGGGGTACGAGCAGTACTTC; CDR3: CANPPGQGYEQYF; J: TRBJ2-7; D: TRBD1; V: TRBV10-3; size: .
DNA: TGTGCCATCGGGGGGGAGGAGGATAGAAGGTCGCTTGGCTACACCTTC; CDR3: CAIGGEEDRRSLGYTF; J: TRBJ1-2; D: .; V: TRBV10-3; size: .
DNA: TGTGCCAGCGGCACTCCGCTCCGGGACAGGAACTATGGCTACACCTTC; CDR3: CASGTPLRDRNYGYTF; J: TRBJ1-2; D: TRBD1; V: TRBV27; size: .
DNA: TGTGCCAGCTCACCCCTCCGGGGACAGGGAGGGAATGAGCAGTTCTTC; CDR3: CASSPLRGQGGNEQFF; J: TRBJ2-1; D: TRBD1; V: TRBV18; size: .
DNA: TGTGCCAGCACCCCAATAGGGACTCTCTCCTACAATGAGCAGTTCTTC; CDR3: CASTPIGTLSYNEQFF; J: TRBJ2-1; D: .; V: TRBV19; size: .
DNA: TGTGCCAGCAGCCTCCGGGACAGGGGGCATGACGAGCAGTACTTC; CDR3: CASSLRDRGHDEQYF; J: TRBJ2-7; D: TRBD1; V: TRBV7-3; size: .
DNA: TGTGCCAGCTCACCATGGGACAGGGGAACGGGAAACACCATATATTTT; CDR3: CASSPWDRGTGNTIYF; J: TRBJ1-3; D: TRBD1; V: TRBV18; size: .
DNA: TGTGCCAGCAGTTCCTTTAGGCTAGCGGGAGGGGATACGCAGTATTTT; CDR3: CASSSFRLAGGDTQYF; J: TRBJ2-3; D: TRBD2; V: TRBV27; size: .
DNA: TGTGCCAGCAGTCTGCCAGGGCCCTATAATTCACCCCTCCACTTT; CDR3: CASSLPGPYNSPLHF; J: TRBJ1-6; D: .; V: TRBV27; size: .
DNA: TGTGCCAGTAAGAAGGAGGGGTTCTATGGCTACACCTTC; CDR3: CASKKEGFYGYTF; J: TRBJ1-2; D: .; V: TRBV19; size: few
DNA: TGTGCCAGCTCACCGGAGGACGGAGTCTATGGCTACACCTTC; CDR3: CASSPEDGVYGYTF; J: TRBJ1-2; D: .; V: TRBV18; size: .
DNA: TGTGCCAGCAGTTTGCGAGGGACAGATACGCAGTATTTT; CDR3: CASSLRGTDTQYF; J: TRBJ2-3; D: .; V: TRBV12-3/TRBV12-4; size: .
DNA: TGCAGCGTTGTTCAGGGACAGTCTGCAACTAATGAAAAACTGTTTTTT; CDR3: CSVVQGQSATNEKLFF; J: TRBJ1-4; D: TRBD1; V: TRBV29-1; size: .
DNA: TGTGCCAGCAGTTCGACAGGGGTTTGGGGTACGCCGAGGAACACTGAAGCTTTCTTT; CDR3: CASSSTGVWGTPRNTEAFF; J: TRBJ1-1; D: TRBD1; V: TRBV28; size: .
DNA: TGTGCCAGCAGCTTACGGCAACTAAAGCCTTATAATTCACCCCTCCACTTT; CDR3: CASSLRQLKPYNSPLHF; J: TRBJ1-6; D: .; V: TRBV11-2; size: .
DNA: TGTGCCAGCAGTTCCAGGACTAGCGGCTACCGGGAGCTGTTTTTT; CDR3: CASSSRTSGYRELFF; J: TRBJ2-2; D: TRBD2; V: TRBV27; size: once
DNA: TGTGCCAGCAGCTTAGTTCGCAGTTACGAGCAGTACTTC; CDR3: CASSLVRSYEQYF; J: TRBJ2-7; D: .; V: TRBV7-8; size: .
DNA: TGTGCCAGTAAGGGAGGGGATTTCTCAAATCAGCCCCAGCATTTT; CDR3: CASKGGDFSNQPQHF; J: TRBJ1-5; D: .; V: TRBV19; size: few
DNA: TGTGCCAGCAGACTGGGACTAGCGGGAGAGGATAGGTCCTACGAGCAGTACTTC; CDR3: CASRLGLAGEDRSYEQYF; J: TRBJ2-7; D: TRBD2; V: TRBV28; size: .
DNA: TGTGCCAGCAGCTTCAACAGGGAGGGCTATGGCTACACCTTC; CDR3: CASSFNREGYGYTF; J: TRBJ1-2; D: .; V: TRBV7-3; size: .
DNA: TGTGCCAGCAGCCTATCACCGGGGGAGGCGAACACTGAAGCTTTCTTT; CDR3: CASSLSPGEANTEAFF; J: TRBJ1-1; D: .; V: TRBV7-9; size: .
DNA: TGTGCCAGCAGCTTATCAGATAGGGGTGAAAAACTGTTTTTT; CDR3: CASSLSDRGEKLFF; J: TRBJ1-4; D: .; V: TRBV7-9; size: .
DNA: TGTGCCTGGAGTCGAGCAGGGGGCGCAGATACGCAGTATTTT; CDR3: CAWSRAGGADTQYF; J: TRBJ2-3; D: TRBD1; V: TRBV30; size: .
DNA: TGTGCCAGCAGCCGAAGGGACAGGGCCCAGCCCCAGCATTTT; CDR3: CASSRRDRAQPQHF; J: TRBJ1-5; D: TRBD1; V: TRBV28; size: once
DNA: TGTGCCAGCAGTGAGCTCGGGACAGGGGTTCACGAAAAACTGTTTTTT; CDR3: CASSELGTGVHEKLFF; J: TRBJ1-4; D: TRBD1; V: TRBV25-1; size: .
DNA: TGTGCCAGCAGCTGGACTAGCGGGACCTTCGGGGGCGAGCAGTACTTC; CDR3: CASSWTSGTFGGEQYF; J: TRBJ2-7; D: TRBD2; V: TRBV27; size: .
DNA: TGTGCCAGTAGTATTGGCCAGGCTGGGGCCAACGTCCTGACTTTC; CDR3: CASSIGQAGANVLTF; J: TRBJ2-6; D: .; V: TRBV19; size: .
DNA: TGTGCCAGCAGTTTTAGCGGGTACTACAATGAGCAGTTCTTC; CDR3: CASSFSGYYNEQFF; J: TRBJ2-1; D: TRBD2; V: TRBV28; size: .
DNA: TGTGCCAGCAGCGTGCCGGGACACAGGTCTGGGGCCAACGTCCTGACTTTC; CDR3: CASSVPGHRSGANVLTF; J: TRBJ2-6; D: .; V: TRBV5-6; size: .
DNA: TGTGCCAGCACCCCGACAGGGAGCTCCTATAATTCACCCCTCCACTTT; CDR3: CASTPTGSSYNSPLHF; J: TRBJ1-6; D: TRBD1; V: TRBV2; size: .
DNA: TGTGCCAGCAGCTCTTACAGGGAGGGGAACACTGAAGCTTTCTTT; CDR3: CASSSYREGNTEAFF; J: TRBJ1-1; D: .; V: TRBV5-4; size: .
DNA: TGTGCCAGTAGGGTGACAGGGTCGGTCACTGAAGCTTTCTTT; CDR3: CASRVTGSVTEAFF; J: TRBJ1-1; D: TRBD1; V: TRBV19; size: .
DNA: TGTGCCAGTACCACACTAGCGGGTACAGATACGCAGTATTTT; CDR3: CASTTLAGTDTQYF; J: TRBJ2-3; D: TRBD2; V: TRBV19; size: .
DNA: TGTGCCAGCAGCTTAGAACCCGTGGGGCGGCATGAGCAGTTCTTC; CDR3: CASSLEPVGRHEQFF; J: TRBJ2-1; D: .; V: TRBV7-3; size: .
DNA: TGTGCCAGCAGTCTGGTTAAGGGCCGGGGTGGCTACACCTTC; CDR3: CASSLVKGRGGYTF; J: TRBJ1-2; D: .; V: TRBV28; size: once
DNA: TGTGCCAGCTCAGGCCGGGACACCTCCTACGAGCAGTACTTC; CDR3: CASSGRDTSYEQYF; J: TRBJ2-7; D: .; V: TRBV18; size: .
DNA: TGTGCCAGCAGCAAATATCCGAAGGGGGCGTACCAAGAGACCCAGTACTTC; CDR3: CASSKYPKGAYQETQYF; J: TRBJ2-5; D: TRBD1; V: TRBV7-3; size: .
DNA: TGTGCCAGCAGCTCCGAGGGGGTAGCCGCAGATACGCAGTATTTT; CDR3: CASSSEGVAADTQYF; J: TRBJ2-3; D: .; V: TRBV9; size: .
DNA: TGTGCCAGCTGCGGGCATGCCACAGATACGCAGTATTTT; CDR3: CASCGHATDTQYF; J: TRBJ2-3; D: .; V: TRBV27; size: .
DNA: TGTGCCAGCAGCTTGGGTCAGGTTTCTAATGAAAAACTGTTTTTT; CDR3: CASSLGQVSNEKLFF; J: TRBJ1-4; D: .; V: TRBV5-6; size: .
DNA: TGTGCCAGCAGCCCCCCGGGAGGGGGGAATTCACCCCTCCACTTT; CDR3: CASSPPGGGNSPLHF; J: TRBJ1-6; D: .; V: TRBV14; size: .
DNA: TGTGCCACCAGTGATTCGACAGGGGAGCGCGATACGCAGTATTTT; CDR3: CATSDSTGERDTQYF; J: TRBJ2-3; D: TRBD1; V: TRBV24-1; size: .
DNA: TGTGCCAGTAGTATAATTTCCAGTCCCAAATATGGCTACACCTTC; CDR3: CASSIISSPKYGYTF; J: TRBJ1-2; D: .; V: TRBV19; size: .